This TCR beta chain was profiled in a study of beta chain features in type 1 diabetes. Overall study context: Across the samples, more than 85 million sorted cells were examined in total. Study outcomes and limitations: A moderate, significant TCRB CDR3 shortening appeared in type 1 diabetes across four CD4+ subsets. PCR might show a preference for shorter templates, equally across patients and controls.

The CDR3 sequence is 11 residues long. The V end was cut by 3 bases, the J end by 4 bases, with 7 bases between. CDR1 is DFQATT, CDR2 SNEGSKA, per germline (reference sequence). What was sequenced were expressed TCRB transcripts, since all of the isolated RNA had been reverse transcribed. The protocol was immunoSEQ multiplex PCR, while the TCRdb copy is restricted to in-frame clones and leaves out a portion. This sample has hundreds of thousands of clones, with 13% found just once. This clone was seen a few times. What it binds is unknown. The chain links TRBV20-1 to TRBJ2-7, with D uncertain. This receptor was identified in a man younger than 35 with type 1 diabetes. Specimen: naive CD4+ T cells from blood. CDR3 residues: CSASDEYEQYF. CDR3 sequence (DNA): TGCAGTGCTAGCGATGAATACGAGCAGTACTTC.